Below, 12 T cell receptor beta chains from the same sample are listed, as sequenced in a study of T cells after yellow fever vaccination. Each CDR3 protein is one row after TCRdb ran MiXCR on the 5' RACE reads. This sample has some 110,000 distinct CDR3 sequences, with about 7.8% found just once. Sequenced here: CD4+ T cells sorted from PBMCs, sampled roughly 47 days after the first yellow fever vaccination. These receptors came from a man aged 18 to 29 who received the YFV17D yellow fever vaccine.

In its sample, this clonotype was seen many times. The rearrangement joins TRBV27 to TRBJ2-1; D unclear. There are 15 residues in the CDR3. The V and J ends lost 3 bases and 7 bases respectively, with 16 bases between them. The germline V gene has CDR1 MNHEY and CDR2 SMNVEV (reference sequence). CDR3: CASSLEQLSRNEQFF. CDR3 in DNA: TGTGCCAGCAGTTTGGAACAGTTGAGTCGGAATGAGCAGTTCTTC.

This clonotype was observed at least ten times. The chain combines TRBV7-2 with TRBJ2-2; no clear D gene. With 2 bases removed from V and 6 bases from J, the gap between germline ends came to 16 bases. CDR3 length: 16 amino acids. In germline, CDR1 is SGHTA, CDR2 FQGNSA. The CDR3 DNA sequence: TGTGCCAGCAGCTTATTTAGGAGCACACTCTCCGGGGAGCTGTTTTTT. This translates into CASSLFRSTLSGELFF.

Many counts were recorded for this clonotype. The V call is TRBV20-1, the J call TRBJ1-6; D gene unclear. Between the trimmed V and J ends, which lost 5 bases and 6 bases, there was a span of 14 bases. The CDR3 loop spans 14 amino acids. Germline V gene data show CDR1 as DFQATT and CDR2 as SNEGSKA (reference sequence). CDR3 DNA sequence: TGCAGTGCTCCCGGAGAGACCCTTAATTCACCCCTCCACTTT. Translation: CSAPGETLNSPLHF.

The chain is built from TRBV6-2 or TRBV6-3 and TRBJ1-3; D call uncertain. There are 14 residues in the CDR3. Trimming pared 4 bases from V and 0 bases from J, leaving 7 bases between. Germline loops: CDR1 MNHEY, CDR2 SVGEGT. CDR3 loop: CASSSLSSGNTIYF. The CDR3 nucleotides are TGTGCCAGCAGTTCACTGAGCTCTGGAAACACCATATATTTT.

This clonotype was picked up many times. This chain joins TRBV9 and TRBJ2-3; D tentatively reads TRBD1 or TRBD2 (5 bases each). This CDR3 contains 16 residues. V gave up 2 bases and J gave up 1 base, with 14 bases separating them. CDR1 is SGDLS, CDR2 YYNGEE, per germline. DNA of the CDR3: TGTGCCAGCAGCGTGGGGGTCCCGAGACGCACAGATACGCAGTATTTT. It encodes CASSVGVPRRTDTQYF.

This clonotype appeared many times. The rearrangement joins TRBV2 to TRBJ1-1; D remains ambiguous. Trimming pared 5 bases from V and 5 bases from J, leaving 15 bases between. In germline, CDR1 is SNHLY, CDR2 FYNNEI. The CDR3 consists of 14 residues. The CDR3 nucleotides are TGTGCCAGCAGTCCAAAAAGAGGAGGGACTGAAGCTTTCTTT. The encoded protein is CASSPKRGGTEAFF.

The chain combines TRBV6-5 with TRBJ1-5; D not certain. CDR1 is MNHEY and CDR2 is SVGAGI in the germline V gene. The CDR3 has 14 residues. With 6 bases removed from V and 10 bases from J, the gap between germline ends came to 19 bases. The CDR3 nucleotides are TGTGCCAGCAGGGTTTCAGGAGAAATCAGCCCCCAGCATTTT. It translates to CASRVSGEISPQHF.

The chain uses TRBV18 and TRBJ1-5; perhaps TRBD1 as D (5 bases). CDR1 is KGHSH and CDR2 is LQKENI in the germline V gene. V lost 4 bases and J 6 bases, leaving 13 bases between the germline ends. This CDR3 is 14 amino acids long. The CDR3 spells CASSRQGEVQPQHF. The DNA for the CDR3 is TGTGCCAGCTCACGGCAAGGGGAGGTTCAGCCCCAGCATTTT.

This clonotype was seen repeatedly, ten times or more. The V and J genes are TRBV5-1 and TRBJ2-2; the match to TRBD1 covers 12 bases. With V trimmed by 4 bases and J by 5 bases, 9 bases remained unmatched. CDR3 length: 17 amino acids. Per the germline V gene, CDR1 is SGHRS and CDR2 is YFSETQ. CDR3 bases: TGCGCCAGCAGCACCGGGACAGGGGGCGCGAGGACCGGGGAGCTGTTTTTT. It codes for CASSTGTGGARTGELFF.

This clonotype was picked up many times. The chain recombines TRBV10-3 with TRBJ1-2; a possible D gene is TRBD1 (5 bases). The CDR3 has 14 amino acids. Trimming pared 7 bases from V and 2 bases from J, leaving 14 bases between. CDR1 ENHRY and CDR2 SYGVKD come from the germline V gene. Written as DNA, the CDR3 is TGTGCCATCACTGTAGGGCAGGGAAACTATGGCTACACCTTC. This encodes CAITVGQGNYGYTF.

This clonotype occurred many times. The rearrangement joins TRBV6-1 to TRBJ1-5; D is unresolved. CDR1 is MNHNS and CDR2 is SASEGT in the germline V gene. The V gene lost 6 bases and the J gene lost 0 bases, with 6 bases spanning the gap. The CDR3 length is 13 residues. The CDR3 here is CASSKNSNQPQHF. CDR3 nucleotide sequence: TGTGCCAGCAGCAAGAATAGCAATCAGCCCCAGCATTTT.

This clonotype was observed a handful of times. This chain uses TRBV7-3 with TRBJ2-2; 7 bases line up with TRBD1. V shed 6 bases and J 3 bases; nucleotides not matched to a gene: 10. The CDR3 runs 16 residues. In germline, CDR1 is SGHTA, CDR2 FQGTGA. The CDR3 DNA is TGTGCCAGCAGTCACCGACAGGGACCAGACACCGGGGAGCTGTTTTTT. Its translation is CASSHRQGPDTGELFF.